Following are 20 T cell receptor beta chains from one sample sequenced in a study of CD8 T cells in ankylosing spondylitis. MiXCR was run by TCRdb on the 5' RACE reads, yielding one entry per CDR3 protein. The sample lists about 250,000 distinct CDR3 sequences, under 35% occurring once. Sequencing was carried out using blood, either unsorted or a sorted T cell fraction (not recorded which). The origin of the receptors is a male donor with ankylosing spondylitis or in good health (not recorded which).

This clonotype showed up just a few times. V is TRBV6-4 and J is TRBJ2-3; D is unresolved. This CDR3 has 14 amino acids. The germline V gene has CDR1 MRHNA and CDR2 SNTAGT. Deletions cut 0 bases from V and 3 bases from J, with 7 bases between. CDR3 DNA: TGTGCCAGCAGTGACTCAATGGGGACAGATACGCAGTATTTT. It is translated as CASSDSMGTDTQYF.

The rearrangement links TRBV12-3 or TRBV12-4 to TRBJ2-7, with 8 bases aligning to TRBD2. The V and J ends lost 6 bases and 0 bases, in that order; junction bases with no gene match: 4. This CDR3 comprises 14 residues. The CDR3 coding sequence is TGTGCCAGCAGCGCGACTAGCGCCTCCTACGAGCAGTACTTC. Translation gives CASSATSASYEQYF.

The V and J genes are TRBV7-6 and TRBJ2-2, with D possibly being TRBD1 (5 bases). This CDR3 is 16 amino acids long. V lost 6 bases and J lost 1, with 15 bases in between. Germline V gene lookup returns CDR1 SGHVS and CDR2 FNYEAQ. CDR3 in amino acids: CASRPPQGGNTGELFF. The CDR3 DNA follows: TGTGCCAGCAGACCACCCCAGGGCGGGAACACCGGGGAGCTGTTTTTT.

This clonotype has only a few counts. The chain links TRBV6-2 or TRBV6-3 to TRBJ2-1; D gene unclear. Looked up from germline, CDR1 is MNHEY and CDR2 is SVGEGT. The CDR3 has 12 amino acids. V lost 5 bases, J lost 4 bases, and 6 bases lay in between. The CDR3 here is CASSARYNEQFF. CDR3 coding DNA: TGTGCCAGCAGTGCTAGATACAATGAGCAGTTCTTC.

The CDR3 sequence is CASSHPIADEQFF. CDR3 bases: TGCGCCAGCAGCCATCCAATAGCGGATGAGCAGTTCTTC. The genes are TRBV4-1 and TRBJ2-1; D is perhaps TRBD2 (6 bases). V was pared by 3 bases and J by 8 bases, with 11 bases between. This CDR3 region has 13 residues. The V gene's germline CDR1 is MGHRA and CDR2 YSYEKL.

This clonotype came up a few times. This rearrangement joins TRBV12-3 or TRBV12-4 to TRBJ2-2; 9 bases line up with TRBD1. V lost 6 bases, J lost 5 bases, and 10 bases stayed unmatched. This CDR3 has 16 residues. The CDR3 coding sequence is TGTGCCAGCAGGAGACGGACAGGGGCTGGGACCGGGGAGCTGTTTTTT. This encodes CASRRRTGAGTGELFF.

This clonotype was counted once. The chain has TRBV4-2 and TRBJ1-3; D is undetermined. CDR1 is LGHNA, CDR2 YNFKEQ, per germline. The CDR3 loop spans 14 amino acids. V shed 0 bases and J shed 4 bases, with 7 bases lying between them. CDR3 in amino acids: CASSQEEGGNTIYF. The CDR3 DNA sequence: TGTGCCAGCAGCCAAGAGGAGGGAGGAAACACCATATATTTT.

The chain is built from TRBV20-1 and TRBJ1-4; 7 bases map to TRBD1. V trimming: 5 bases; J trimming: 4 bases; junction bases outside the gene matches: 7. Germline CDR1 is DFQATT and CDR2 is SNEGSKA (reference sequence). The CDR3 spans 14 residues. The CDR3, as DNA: TGCAGTGCTTGGGGGGGGGACAGTAATGAAAAACTGTTTTTT. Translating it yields CSAWGGDSNEKLFF.

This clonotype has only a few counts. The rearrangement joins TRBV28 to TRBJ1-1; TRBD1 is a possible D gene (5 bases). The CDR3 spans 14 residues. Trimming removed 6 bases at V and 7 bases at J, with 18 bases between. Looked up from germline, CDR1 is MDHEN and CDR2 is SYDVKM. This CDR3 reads CASREQGGPREAFF. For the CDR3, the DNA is TGTGCCAGCAGAGAGCAGGGTGGTCCGCGTGAAGCTTTCTTT.

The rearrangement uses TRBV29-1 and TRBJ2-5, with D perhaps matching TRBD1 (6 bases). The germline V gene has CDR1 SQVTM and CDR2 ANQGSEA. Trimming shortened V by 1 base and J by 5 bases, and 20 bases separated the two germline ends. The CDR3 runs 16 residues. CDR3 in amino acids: CSVEGRTEGFGETQYF. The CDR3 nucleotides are TGCAGCGTTGAAGGGCGGACAGAGGGTTTTGGGGAGACCCAGTACTTC. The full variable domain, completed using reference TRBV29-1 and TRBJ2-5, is SAVISQKPSRDICQRGTSLTIQCQVDSQVTMMFWYRQQPGQSLTLIATANQGSEATYESGFVIDKFPISRPNLTFSTLTVSNMSPEDSSIYLCSVEGRTEGFGETQYFGPGTRLLVL.

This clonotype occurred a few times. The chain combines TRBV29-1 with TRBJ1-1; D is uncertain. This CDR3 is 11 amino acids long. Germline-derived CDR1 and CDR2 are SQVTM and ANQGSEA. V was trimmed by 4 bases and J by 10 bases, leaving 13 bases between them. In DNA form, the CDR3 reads TGCAGCGTTGTAGGTGTGGTGGGAGCTTTCTTT. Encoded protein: CSVVGVVGAFF.

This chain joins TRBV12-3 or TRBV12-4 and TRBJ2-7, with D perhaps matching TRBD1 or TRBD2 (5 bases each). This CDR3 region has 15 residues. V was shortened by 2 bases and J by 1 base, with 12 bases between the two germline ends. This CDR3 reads CASSLRRDGSYEQYF. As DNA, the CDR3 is TGTGCCAGCAGTTTACGCAGGGACGGTTCCTACGAGCAGTACTTC.

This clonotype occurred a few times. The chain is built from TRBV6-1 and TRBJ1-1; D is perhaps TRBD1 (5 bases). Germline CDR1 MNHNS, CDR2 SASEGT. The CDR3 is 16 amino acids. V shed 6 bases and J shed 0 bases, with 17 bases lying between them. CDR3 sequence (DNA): TGTGCCAGCAGGCCCCTTGGGACGAGGATGAACACTGAAGCTTTCTTT. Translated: CASRPLGTRMNTEAFF.

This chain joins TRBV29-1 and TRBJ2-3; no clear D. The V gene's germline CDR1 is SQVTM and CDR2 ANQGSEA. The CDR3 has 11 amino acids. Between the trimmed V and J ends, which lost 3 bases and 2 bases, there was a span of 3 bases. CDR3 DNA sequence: TGCAGCGTTGAGCCCACAGATACGCAGTATTTT. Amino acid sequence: CSVEPTDTQYF.

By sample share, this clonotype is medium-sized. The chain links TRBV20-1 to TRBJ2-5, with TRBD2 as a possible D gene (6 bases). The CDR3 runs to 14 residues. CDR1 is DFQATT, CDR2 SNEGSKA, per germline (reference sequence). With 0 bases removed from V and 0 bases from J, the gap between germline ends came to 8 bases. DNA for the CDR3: TGCAGTGCTAGAGATGGAGGGGACCAAGAGACCCAGTACTTC. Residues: CSARDGGDQETQYF.

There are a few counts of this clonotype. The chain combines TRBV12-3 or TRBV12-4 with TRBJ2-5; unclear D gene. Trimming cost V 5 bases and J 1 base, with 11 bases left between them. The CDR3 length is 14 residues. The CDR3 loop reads CASSPSYVQETQYF. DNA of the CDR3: TGTGCCAGCAGTCCAAGTTACGTCCAAGAGACCCAGTACTTC.

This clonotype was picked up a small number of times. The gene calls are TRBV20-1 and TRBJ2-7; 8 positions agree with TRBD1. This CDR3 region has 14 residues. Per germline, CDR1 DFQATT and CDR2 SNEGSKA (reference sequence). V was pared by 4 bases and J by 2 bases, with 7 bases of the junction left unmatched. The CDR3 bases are TGCAGTGCTACGTCGGACAGGGCAGCCTACGAGCAGTACTTC. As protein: CSATSDRAAYEQYF.

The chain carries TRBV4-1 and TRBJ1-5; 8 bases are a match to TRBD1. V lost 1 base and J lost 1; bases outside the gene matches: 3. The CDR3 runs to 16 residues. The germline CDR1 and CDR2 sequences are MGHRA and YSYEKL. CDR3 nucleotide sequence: TGCGCCAGCAGCCAAGCCAGGGGGCTGAGCAATCAGCCCCAGCATTTT. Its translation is CASSQARGLSNQPQHF.

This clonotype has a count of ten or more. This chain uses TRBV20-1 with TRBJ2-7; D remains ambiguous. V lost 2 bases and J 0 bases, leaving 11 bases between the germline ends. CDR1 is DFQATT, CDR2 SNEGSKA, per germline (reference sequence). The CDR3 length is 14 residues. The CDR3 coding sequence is TGCAGTGCTAGACAGGCCTCTAGCTCCTACGAGCAGTACTTC. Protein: CSARQASSSYEQYF.

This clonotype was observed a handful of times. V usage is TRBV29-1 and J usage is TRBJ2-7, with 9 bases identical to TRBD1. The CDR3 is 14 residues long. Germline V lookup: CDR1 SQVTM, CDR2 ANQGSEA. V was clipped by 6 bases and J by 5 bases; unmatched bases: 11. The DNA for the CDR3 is TGCAGCGTACTCCGGGGGACAGGGAACAACGAGCAGTACTTC. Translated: CSVLRGTGNNEQYF.